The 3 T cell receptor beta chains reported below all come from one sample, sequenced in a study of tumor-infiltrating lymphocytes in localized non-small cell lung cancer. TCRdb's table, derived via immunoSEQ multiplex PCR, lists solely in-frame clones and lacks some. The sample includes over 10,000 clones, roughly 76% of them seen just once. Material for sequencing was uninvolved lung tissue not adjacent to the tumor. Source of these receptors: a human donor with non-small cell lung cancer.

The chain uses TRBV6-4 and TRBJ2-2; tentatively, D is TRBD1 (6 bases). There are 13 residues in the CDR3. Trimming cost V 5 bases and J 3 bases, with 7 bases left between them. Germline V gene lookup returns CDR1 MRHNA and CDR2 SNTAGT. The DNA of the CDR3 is TGTGCCAGCAGTCAGGGGTACACCGGGGAGCTGTTTTTT. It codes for CASSQGYTGELFF.

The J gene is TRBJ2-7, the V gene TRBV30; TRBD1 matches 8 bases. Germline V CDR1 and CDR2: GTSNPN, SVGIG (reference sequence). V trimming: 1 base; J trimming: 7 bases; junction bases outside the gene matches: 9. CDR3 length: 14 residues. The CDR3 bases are TGTGCCTGGAGTGGGGCAGGGGGCGCAGGAGAGCAGTACTTC. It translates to CAWSGAGGAGEQYF.

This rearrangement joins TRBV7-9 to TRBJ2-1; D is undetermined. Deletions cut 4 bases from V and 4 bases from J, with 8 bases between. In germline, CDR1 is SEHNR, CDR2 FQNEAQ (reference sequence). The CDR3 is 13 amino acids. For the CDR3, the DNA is TGTGCCAGCAGCTCCCTCCTGTACAATGAGCAGTTCTTC. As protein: CASSSLLYNEQFF.